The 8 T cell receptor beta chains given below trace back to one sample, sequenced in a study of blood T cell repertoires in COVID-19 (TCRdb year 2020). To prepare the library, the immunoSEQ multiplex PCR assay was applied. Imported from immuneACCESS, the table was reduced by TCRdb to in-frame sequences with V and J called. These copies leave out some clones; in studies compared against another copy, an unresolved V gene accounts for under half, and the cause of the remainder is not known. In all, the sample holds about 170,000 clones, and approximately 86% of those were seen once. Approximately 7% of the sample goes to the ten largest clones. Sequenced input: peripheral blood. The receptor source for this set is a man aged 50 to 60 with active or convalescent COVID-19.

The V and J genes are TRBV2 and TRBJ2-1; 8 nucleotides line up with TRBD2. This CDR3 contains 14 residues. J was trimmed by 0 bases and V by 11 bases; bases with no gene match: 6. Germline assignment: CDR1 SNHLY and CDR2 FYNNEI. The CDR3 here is CAGLAGRSYNEQFF. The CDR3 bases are TGTGCCGGCTTAGCGGGACGCTCCTACAATGAGCAGTTCTTC.

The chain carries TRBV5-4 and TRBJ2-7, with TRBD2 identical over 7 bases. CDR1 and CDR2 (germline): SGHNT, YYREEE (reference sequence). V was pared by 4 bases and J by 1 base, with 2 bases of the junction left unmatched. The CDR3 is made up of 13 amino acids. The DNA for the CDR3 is TGTGCCAGCAGCCCGGGACTATCCTACGAGCAGTACTTC. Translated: CASSPGLSYEQYF.

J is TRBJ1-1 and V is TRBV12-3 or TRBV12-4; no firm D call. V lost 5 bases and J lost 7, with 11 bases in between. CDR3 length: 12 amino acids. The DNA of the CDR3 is TGTGCCAGCAGTCCCCCCACTGGTGAAGCTTTCTTT. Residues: CASSPPTGEAFF.

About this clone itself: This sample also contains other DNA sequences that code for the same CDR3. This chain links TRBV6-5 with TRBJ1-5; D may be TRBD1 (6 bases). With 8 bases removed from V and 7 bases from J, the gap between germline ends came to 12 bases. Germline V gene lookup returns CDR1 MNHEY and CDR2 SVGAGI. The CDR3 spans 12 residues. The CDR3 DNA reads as TGTGCCAGCGGCGGGGGCGGACAGCCCCAGCATTTT. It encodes CASGGGGQPQHF.

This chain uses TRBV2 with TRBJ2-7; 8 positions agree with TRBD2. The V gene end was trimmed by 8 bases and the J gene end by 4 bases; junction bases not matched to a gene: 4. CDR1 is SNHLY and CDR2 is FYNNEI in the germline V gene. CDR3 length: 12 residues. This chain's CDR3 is CASSPGGYEQYF. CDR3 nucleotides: TGTGCCAGCTCCCCGGGGGGGTACGAGCAGTACTTC. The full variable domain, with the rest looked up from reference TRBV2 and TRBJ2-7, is EPEVTQTPSHQVTQMGQEVILRCVPISNHLYFYWYRQILGQKVEFLVSFYNNEISEKSEIFDDQFSVERPDGSNFTLKIRSTKLEDSAMYFCASSPGGYEQYFGPGTRLTVT.

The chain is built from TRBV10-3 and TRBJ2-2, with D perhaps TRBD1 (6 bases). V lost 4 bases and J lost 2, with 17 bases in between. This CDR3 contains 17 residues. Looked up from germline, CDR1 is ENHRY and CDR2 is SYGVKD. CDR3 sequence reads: CAISGSMVDRNTGELFF. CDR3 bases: TGTGCCATCAGTGGGTCTATGGTGGACAGAAACACCGGGGAGCTGTTTTTT.

DNA for the CDR3: TGTGCCAGCAGTGCGGGAGGGACGGGGTACTTC. This sequence encodes CASSAGGTGYF. V usage is TRBV2 and J usage is TRBJ2-7; 8 nucleotides agree with TRBD2. V lost 4 bases and J lost 12; bases outside the gene matches: 5. CDR1 is SNHLY, CDR2 FYNNEI, per germline. The CDR3 spans 11 residues.

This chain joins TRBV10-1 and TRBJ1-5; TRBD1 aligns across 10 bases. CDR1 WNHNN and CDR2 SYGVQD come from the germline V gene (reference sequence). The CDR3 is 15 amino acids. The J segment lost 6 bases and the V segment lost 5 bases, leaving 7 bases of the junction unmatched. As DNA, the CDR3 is TGCGCCAGCAGTCATTACGGGACAGGGGTTCAGCCCCAGCATTTT. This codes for CASSHYGTGVQPQHF.